The next 30 T cell receptor beta chains were all read from a single sample in a study of blood T cell repertoires in COVID-19. Assay: immunoSEQ multiplex PCR; the TCRdb copy retains only in-frame clones and omits some. The sample consists of a few hundred thousand clones, just over 85% of them appearing once. The specimen sequenced was PBMCs or T cells enriched from blood (not recorded which). These receptors were taken from a woman between 50 and 59 years old with acute COVID-19.

The rearrangement joins TRBV6-5 to TRBJ1-6; a possible D gene is TRBD1 (6 bases). Germline V gives CDR1 MNHEY, CDR2 SVGAGI. The V and J ends lost 2 bases and 5 bases respectively, with 13 bases between them. This CDR3 spans 16 amino acids. DNA of the CDR3: TGTGCCAGCAGTTACAGGACAGTTTCTCATAATTCACCCCTCCACTTT. Translated: CASSYRTVSHNSPLHF.

This clone was recorded once. The chain is built from TRBV5-5 and TRBJ2-3, with 15 positions matching TRBD2. V was pared by 0 bases and J by 7 bases, with 6 bases of the junction left unmatched. The CDR3 contains 17 residues. Germline V gene sequence: CDR1 SGHKS, CDR2 YYEKEE (reference sequence). CDR3 sequence: CASSLAGLAGGPNTQYF. The CDR3 DNA reads TGTGCCAGCAGCTTGGCAGGACTAGCGGGAGGGCCAAATACGCAGTATTTT.

V usage is TRBV7-9 and J usage is TRBJ1-4, with 7 bases lining up with TRBD1. V was pared by 2 bases and J by 3 bases, with 12 bases of the junction left unmatched. CDR3 length: 18 residues. In germline, CDR1 is SEHNR, CDR2 FQNEAQ (reference sequence). CDR3 in amino acids: CASSLHRGFLLANEKLFF. In DNA form, the CDR3 reads TGTGCCAGCAGCTTACACAGGGGATTTTTGCTGGCTAATGAAAAACTGTTTTTT.

The chain combines TRBV6-1 with TRBJ2-3; 9 bases match TRBD2. The CDR3 is 15 residues long. The V gene end was trimmed by 2 bases and the J gene end by 6 bases; junction bases not matched to a gene: 6. Germline-derived CDR1 and CDR2 are MNHNS and SASEGT. DNA for the CDR3: TGTGCCAGCAGTGAAACCCCTAGCGGGATGGATACGCAGTATTTT. This encodes CASSETPSGMDTQYF.

The chain recombines TRBV6-4 with TRBJ2-3; no clear D gene. The CDR3 runs 12 residues. The germline V and J ends were trimmed by 7 bases and 4 bases, with 9 bases remaining between them. Germline CDR1 MRHNA, CDR2 SNTAGT. In nucleotides, the CDR3 is TGTGCCAGCATCACAGTTGCAGATACGCAGTATTTT. It translates to CASITVADTQYF.

The chain carries TRBV24-1 and TRBJ2-1; tentatively, D is TRBD2 (6 bases). V was pared by 3 bases and J by 5 bases, with 10 bases between. The CDR3 sequence is 14 residues long. CDR1 is KGHDR and CDR2 is SFDVKD in the germline V gene. This CDR3 reads CATSDPGANNEQFF. For the CDR3, the DNA is TGTGCCACCAGTGATCCGGGAGCTAACAATGAGCAGTTCTTC.

The gene calls are TRBV3-1 (or the pseudogene TRBV3-2) and TRBJ2-6; the D gene is possibly TRBD2 (6 bases). CDR1 LGHDT and CDR2 YNNKEL come from the germline V gene (reference sequence). The CDR3 length is 15 residues. V lost 5 bases and J 5 bases, leaving 13 bases between the germline ends. The CDR3 nucleotides read TGTGCCAGCAGCGACCTAGCGTCGCGGGCCAACGTCCTGACTTTC. This gives the protein CASSDLASRANVLTF.

The chain links TRBV28 to TRBJ1-1; TRBD1 might be the D (5 bases). The CDR3 runs 16 residues. The V and J ends lost 5 bases and 5 bases respectively, with 21 bases between them. CDR1 and CDR2 from the germline V gene are MDHEN and SYDVKM. For the CDR3, the DNA is TGTGCCAGCAGTCAATACTTCCTATTCCGGGGGACTGAAGCTTTCTTT. It translates to CASSQYFLFRGTEAFF.

This clone was counted many times. One end of the junction does not line up with germline, which may come from a read error. CDR3 sequence: CASSVGDLELYF. The CDR3 DNA reads TGTGCCAGCAGCGTAGGGGACTTAGAGCTGTACTTC. This rearrangement joins TRBV9 to TRBJ2-7; possible D gene TRBD2, 6 bases. From germline, CDR1 is SGDLS and CDR2 YYNGEE. CDR3 length: 12 residues.

The genes are TRBV15 and TRBJ1-2, with a possible D match to TRBD1 (6 bases). The CDR3 is 13 amino acids. Germline V gene sequence: CDR1 LNHNV, CDR2 YYDKDF (reference sequence). Trimming took off 5 bases at V and 2 bases at J, with 9 bases between the two ends. The DNA for the CDR3 is TGTGCCACCAGCCAGGGGTCCAACTATGGCTACACCTTC. The encoded protein is CATSQGSNYGYTF.

The chain recombines TRBV27 with TRBJ2-1, with 8 bases fitting TRBD2. J gave up 9 bases and V 3 bases, and 4 bases lay outside the gene matches. Germline-derived CDR1 and CDR2 are MNHEY and SMNVEV (reference sequence). The CDR3 length is 13 residues. For the CDR3, the DNA is TGTGCCAGCAGTTTCGGGGCGGGAGGTGAGCAGTTCTTC. Translated, it gives CASSFGAGGEQFF.

The CDR3 region is CASSAGQGLYYGYTF. The CDR3 DNA follows: TGTGCCAGCAGCGCCGGACAGGGGCTGTACTATGGCTACACCTTC. V usage is TRBV28 and J usage is TRBJ1-2; 9 nucleotides match TRBD1. Unmatched junction bases numbered 8, after V lost 6 bases and J lost 3 bases. The CDR3 length is 15 residues. Germline V gene data show CDR1 as MDHEN and CDR2 as SYDVKM.

V usage is TRBV3-1 (or the pseudogene TRBV3-2) and J usage is TRBJ2-7, with D possibly TRBD2 on 6 matching bases. The CDR3 contains 16 residues. Germline CDR1 and CDR2: LGHDT and YNNKEL (reference sequence). V lost 0 bases, J lost 0 bases, and 12 bases lay in between. CDR3 sequence: CASSQEGLALSYEQYF. The CDR3 region has the DNA TGTGCCAGCAGCCAAGAGGGGCTAGCGCTCTCCTACGAGCAGTACTTC.

This clone occurred once. The chain recombines TRBV7-9 with TRBJ2-5, with no clear D. The V end was cut by 4 bases, the J end by 5 bases, with 11 bases between. The germline V gene encodes CDR1 SEHNR and CDR2 FQNEAQ (reference sequence). This CDR3 has 13 residues. Written as DNA, the CDR3 is TGTGCCAGCAGCTCAGTTGAGGTGGAGACCCAGTACTTC. It encodes CASSSVEVETQYF.

The chain joins TRBV5-1 to TRBJ1-3; 7 nucleotides line up with TRBD1. CDR3 size: 14 residues. V dropped 8 bases and J dropped 0; count of bases not matched to a gene: 5. CDR1 and CDR2 from the germline V gene are SGHRS and YFSETQ. CDR3 DNA sequence: TGCGCCAGTACGACAGGGACCTCTGGAAACACCATATATTTT. Residues: CASTTGTSGNTIYF. Using reference TRBV5-1 and TRBJ1-3 for the parts outside the CDR3, the full variable domain is KAGVTQTPRYLIKTRGQQVTLSCSPISGHRSVSWYQQTPGQGLQFLFEYFSETQRNKGNFPGRFSGRQFSNSRSEMNVSTLELGDSALYLCASTTGTSGNTIYFGEGSWLTVV.

This rearrangement joins TRBV7-3 to TRBJ2-7; 13 bases fit TRBD2. CDR1 is SGHTA and CDR2 is FQGTGA in the germline V gene. This CDR3 has 15 amino acids. V lost 5 bases, J lost 5 bases, and 6 bases stayed unmatched. The CDR3 here is CASSPGTSGNDEQYF. The DNA for the CDR3 is TGTGCCAGCAGCCCAGGGACTAGCGGGAACGACGAGCAGTACTTC.

The genes are TRBV3-1 (or the pseudogene TRBV3-2) and TRBJ1-1; possible D gene TRBD1, 6 bases. The CDR3 is 17 residues long. V was shortened by 4 bases and J by 2 bases, with 20 bases between the two germline ends. Germline lookup yields CDR1 LGHDT and CDR2 YNNKEL (reference sequence). CDR3 sequence: CASSPRDKAKGNTEAFF. As DNA, the CDR3 is TGTGCCAGCAGCCCGAGGGACAAGGCCAAGGGTAACACTGAAGCTTTCTTT.

The chain employs TRBV7-9 and TRBJ1-5; TRBD1 matches at 8 bases. This CDR3 is built from 14 residues. CDR1 SEHNR and CDR2 FQNEAQ come from the germline V gene (reference sequence). The ends lost 5 bases at V and 6 bases at J; junction bases unmatched: 6. In nucleotides, the CDR3 is TGTGCCAGCAGCATCGGACAGGGAGGTCAGCCCCAGCATTTT. Its protein is CASSIGQGGQPQHF.

The genes are TRBV7-2 and TRBJ2-2, with 12 bases identical to TRBD2. Germline V gene data show CDR1 as SGHTA and CDR2 as FQGNSA. The CDR3 is 18 amino acids. V was clipped by 5 bases and J by 5 bases; unmatched bases: 12. In DNA, the CDR3 is TGTGCCAGCAGCCACTCGACTAGCGGGAGTTGGGGGACCGGGGAGCTGTTTTTT. Translation gives CASSHSTSGSWGTGELFF.

J is TRBJ2-7 and V is TRBV7-2, with 7 bases aligning to TRBD2. V shed 5 bases, J shed 3 bases, and the junction held 4 bases outside the gene matches. There are 13 residues in the CDR3. Germline loops: CDR1 SGHTA, CDR2 FQGNSA. This chain's CDR3 is CASSAGEGYEQYF. The CDR3 DNA reads TGTGCCAGCAGCGCCGGGGAGGGCTACGAGCAGTACTTC.

The genes are TRBV6-1 and TRBJ2-1, with a weak D call TRBD2 (5 bases). The V gene's germline CDR1 is MNHNS and CDR2 SASEGT. The CDR3 sequence is 18 residues long. The V and J ends lost 2 bases and 7 bases respectively, with 24 bases between them. The CDR3: CASSEQVGAAAGGNEQFF. The CDR3 nucleotides are TGTGCCAGCAGTGAACAGGTGGGAGCGGCCGCTGGAGGTAATGAGCAGTTCTTC.

This chain joins TRBV30 and TRBJ2-1; D gene uncertain. The CDR3 runs 15 residues. The V gene lost 5 bases and the J gene lost 0 bases, with 14 bases spanning the gap. Germline loops: CDR1 GTSNPN, CDR2 SVGIG (reference sequence). CDR3 in DNA: TGTGCCTGGGCCTTGGCGGCGAGCTCCTACAATGAGCAGTTCTTC. Translating it yields CAWALAASSYNEQFF.

The chain carries TRBV3-1 (or the pseudogene TRBV3-2) and TRBJ2-7; D remains unclear. This CDR3 contains 14 residues. CDR1 is LGHDT and CDR2 is YNNKEL in the germline V gene (reference sequence). V was trimmed by 0 bases and J by 7 bases, leaving 13 bases between them. The CDR3: CASSQEAGPWEQYF. CDR3 bases: TGTGCCAGCAGCCAAGAGGCAGGCCCGTGGGAGCAGTACTTC.

The V gene is TRBV7-9, the J gene TRBJ2-2, with D possibly matching TRBD1 (6 bases). Germline V lookup: CDR1 SEHNR, CDR2 FQNEAQ (reference sequence). CDR3 size: 16 residues. Trimming shortened V by 7 bases and J by 3 bases, and 18 bases separated the two germline ends. The CDR3 DNA sequence: TGTGCCAGCAACCCCAACAGGGTGCTGTACACCGGGGAGCTGTTTTTT. It is translated as CASNPNRVLYTGELFF.

The chain carries TRBV7-6 and TRBJ1-5, with no clear D. This CDR3 region has 15 residues. Between the trimmed V and J ends, which lost 1 base and 0 bases, there was a span of 7 bases. Germline loops: CDR1 SGHVS, CDR2 FNYEAQ. CDR3 bases: TGTGCCAGCAGCTTAGATAGCTCTAGCAATCAGCCCCAGCATTTT. It translates to CASSLDSSSNQPQHF.

The chain combines TRBV13 with TRBJ2-2; possibly TRBD1 for D (5 bases). The CDR3 sequence is 17 residues long. Germline V CDR1 and CDR2: PRHDT, FYEKMQ (reference sequence). The V end lost 6 bases, the J end lost 1 base, and 18 bases lay between the germline ends. The CDR3 here is CASSPRRGARNTGELFF. For the CDR3, the DNA is TGTGCCAGCAGTCCGAGAAGGGGCGCCCGGAACACCGGGGAGCTGTTTTTT. The full variable domain, in which reference TRBV13 and TRBJ2-2 provide the parts outside the CDR3, is AAGVIQSPRHLIKEKRETATLKCYPIPRHDTVYWYQQGPGQDPQFLISFYEKMQSDKGSIPDRFSAQQFSDYHSELNMSSLELGDSALYFCASSPRRGARNTGELFFGEGSRLTVL.

The chain has TRBV20-1 and TRBJ2-3; 8 nucleotides align to TRBD2. The germline V gene has CDR1 DFQATT and CDR2 SNEGSKA (reference sequence). Trimming cost V 3 bases and J 4 bases; bases outside gene matches: 6. This CDR3 comprises 14 residues. In DNA, the CDR3 is TGCAGTGCTAGTGAAGCGGGAGTATCAGATACGCAGTATTTT. Translation gives CSASEAGVSDTQYF.

The rearrangement joins TRBV6-2 or TRBV6-3 to TRBJ2-1; no clear D. This CDR3 comprises 13 residues. V was trimmed by 2 bases and J by 3 bases, leaving 5 bases between them. Germline-derived CDR1 and CDR2 are MNHEY and SVGEGT. The chain's CDR3 is CASSYDFYNEQFF. CDR3 DNA sequence: TGTGCCAGCAGTTACGACTTCTACAATGAGCAGTTCTTC.

In DNA form, the CDR3 reads TGTGCCACCAGCATCGGCGGGAGGGCGCAGTATTTT. Its translation: CATSIGGRAQYF. This chain connects TRBV15 to TRBJ2-3; 9 nucleotides line up with TRBD2. From germline, CDR1 is LNHNV and CDR2 YYDKDF (reference sequence). The CDR3 contains 12 residues. J gave up 10 bases and V 4 bases, and 3 bases lay outside the gene matches.

This clone was counted once. The genes are TRBV5-1 and TRBJ2-7; 7 bases agree with TRBD1. Germline CDR1 reads SGHRS; CDR2 reads YFSETQ. The CDR3 spans 14 residues. Unmatched junction bases numbered 4, after V lost 2 bases and J lost 2 bases. CDR3 residues: CASSLQGFTYEQYF. CDR3 nucleotide sequence: TGCGCCAGCAGCTTACAGGGGTTTACCTACGAGCAGTACTTC.